This T cell receptor beta chain was recorded in a study of beta chain features in type 1 diabetes. Cell sorting via CD45RO/CCR7/CD25/CD127/CD95/CD27 was performed to obtain CD4+ naive, central memory, regulatory and stem cell-like memory cells. The length of the CDR3 is 12 residues. Trimming took 4 bases from V and 11 from J; bases not matched to a gene: 7. Per the germline V gene, CDR1 is SGHDT and CDR2 is YYEEEE. Study-wide results and caveats: Sequencing used cDNA, and cells with high TCR expression could therefore be over-represented. A closer apparent resemblance between naive, central memory and Treg TCRB repertoires was seen in patients than in healthy donors.

Notes on this clone: The antigen is not known.

Isolated RNA was reverse transcribed in full, so expressed TCRB transcripts were sequenced. The data were produced by immunoSEQ multiplex PCR, yet TCRdb's version contains in-frame clones alone and is incomplete. The table shows approximately 340,000 clones, with roughly 15% occurring only once. The rearrangement joins TRBV5-6 to TRBJ1-1; 8 positions agree with TRBD1. Sequencing input: naive CD4+ T cells from blood. The receptor's source is a woman younger than 35 in good health. The chain's CDR3 is CASSGQGARAFF. For the CDR3, the DNA is TGTGCCAGCAGCGGACAGGGAGCAAGGGCTTTCTTT. Full variable domain (rest looked up from reference TRBV5-6 and TRBJ1-1): DAGVTQSPTHLIKTRGQQVTLRCSPKSGHDTVSWYQQALGQGPQFIFQYYEEEERQRGNFPDRFSGHQFPNYSSELNVNALLLGDSALYLCASSGQGARAFFGQGTRLTVV.